The 20 T cell receptor beta chains in this list originate from one sample, sequenced in a study of OX40 agonist ivuxolimab in advanced cancers. Here immunoSEQ multiplex PCR was the method, and the copy in TCRdb shows in-frame clones only, minus some. The repertoire holds some 100,000 clones, with around 80% as singletons. Sequenced material: CD4+ or CD8+ T cells sorted from blood, taken in a trial of the OX40 agonist ivuxolimab. These receptors all stem from an adult with an advanced solid tumor such as melanoma, head and neck, liver or kidney cancer.

The CDR3 DNA is TGTGCCATCAGTGACTCAGGGTTAGTGGCAGATACGCAGTATTTT. It translates to CAISDSGLVADTQYF. The chain combines TRBV10-3 with TRBJ2-3; D perhaps matches TRBD1 (5 bases). Germline V gene data show CDR1 as ENHRY and CDR2 as SYGVKD. The germline V and J ends were trimmed by 3 bases and 4 bases, with 14 bases remaining between them. This CDR3 contains 15 residues.

The chain uses TRBV6-8 and TRBJ2-7; D gene unclear. The V end was cut by 8 bases, the J end by 0 bases, with 5 bases between. In germline, CDR1 is MNHGY, CDR2 SAAAGT. The CDR3 contains 11 residues. CDR3 sequence (DNA): TGTGCCAGCCAGTCCTCCTACGAGCAGTACTTC. This sequence encodes CASQSSYEQYF.

The V call is TRBV7-8, the J call TRBJ1-4; D perhaps matches TRBD1 (6 bases). This CDR3 is built from 15 residues. V was trimmed by 0 bases and J by 6 bases, leaving 11 bases between them. Germline CDR1 and CDR2: SGHVS and FQNEAQ. The CDR3 DNA reads as TGTGCCAGCAGCTTAGCGGGGACATTTGATGAAAAACTGTTTTTT. Translating it yields CASSLAGTFDEKLFF.

The chain combines TRBV7-6 with TRBJ1-3; 8 positions match TRBD1. The CDR3 runs 18 residues. CDR1 is SGHVS and CDR2 is FNYEAQ in the germline V gene. Trimming at V came to 3 bases and at J to 3 bases, leaving 13 bases not matched to a gene. The CDR3 reads CASSFFPGQGLGGNTIYF. CDR3 DNA: TGTGCCAGCAGCTTTTTCCCAGGACAGGGACTTGGTGGAAACACCATATATTTT. The complete variable domain, with remaining parts taken from reference TRBV7-6 and TRBJ1-3, reads GAGVSQSPRYKVTKRGQDVALRCDPISGHVSLYWYRQALGQGPEFLTYFNYEAQQDKSGLPNDRFSAERPEGSISTLTIQRTEQRDSAMYRCASSFFPGQGLGGNTIYFGEGSWLTVV.

This clone was counted between two and nine times. The genes are TRBV11-1 and TRBJ1-6; D remains ambiguous. The germline V and J ends were trimmed by 0 bases and 12 bases, with 6 bases remaining between them. The CDR3 is 12 amino acids. Per germline, CDR1 SGHAT and CDR2 FQDESV (reference sequence). The CDR3 bases are TGTGCCAGCAGCTTAGCGGCCGGACCCCTCCACTTT. As protein: CASSLAAGPLHF.

The gene calls are TRBV7-7 and TRBJ2-5; 9 positions match TRBD1. This CDR3 is 14 amino acids long. Trimming took 0 bases from V and 4 from J; bases not matched to a gene: 0. Germline loops: CDR1 SSHAT, CDR2 FNYEAQ (reference sequence). DNA for the CDR3: TGTGCCAGCAGCTTAGCGGACAGGGGAGAGACCCAGTACTTC. Amino acid sequence: CASSLADRGETQYF.

The V and J genes are TRBV4-2 and TRBJ2-1; TRBD2 agrees at 10 bases. Unmatched junction bases numbered 16, after V lost 0 bases and J lost 14 bases. The CDR3 is made up of 17 amino acids. Germline V CDR1 and CDR2: LGHNA, YNFKEQ. The CDR3 DNA sequence: TGTGCCAGCAGCCAAGAACCAGCGGGGGGGAAAATTTCATCGGAGTTCTTC. Protein: CASSQEPAGGKISSEFF.

The rearrangement joins TRBV6-5 to TRBJ2-5; D is perhaps TRBD2 (6 bases). CDR3 size: 11 residues. Trimming shortened V by 7 bases and J by 10 bases, and 13 bases separated the two germline ends. Germline CDR1 and CDR2: MNHEY and SVGAGI. The CDR3 loop is CASTSGVSQYF. CDR3 sequence (DNA): TGTGCCAGCACCTCGGGGGTGAGCCAGTACTTC.

The V gene is TRBV27, the J gene TRBJ1-6; 7 nucleotides agree with TRBD1. V lost 6 bases to trimming and J lost 9 bases; unmatched junction nucleotides: 8. The CDR3 runs 14 residues. Germline CDR1 is MNHEY and CDR2 is SMNVEV (reference sequence). The CDR3: CASSNRGFSSPLHF. In DNA form, the CDR3 reads TGTGCCAGCAGCAACAGGGGATTCAGTTCACCCCTCCACTTT.

Written as DNA, the CDR3 is TGCGCCAGCAGCCCCCTCGGGGGCGGGGGGAACACCGGGGAGCTGTTTTTT. It specifies CASSPLGGGGNTGELFF. The gene calls are TRBV4-1 and TRBJ2-2, with a tentative D call TRBD2 (7 bases). Germline V lookup: CDR1 MGHRA, CDR2 YSYEKL. Trimming removed 4 bases from V and 1 base from J, with 16 bases in between. CDR3 length equals 17 residues.

The gene calls are TRBV5-4 and TRBJ2-2, with TRBD1 matching over 8 bases. CDR1 and CDR2 from the germline V gene are SGHNT and YYREEE (reference sequence). V lost 2 bases to trimming and J lost 6 bases; unmatched junction nucleotides: 6. The CDR3 has 15 residues. The CDR3 DNA sequence: TGTGCCAGCAGCTTAAACAGGGGGTTAGCCGGGGAGCTGTTTTTT. Translated: CASSLNRGLAGELFF.

The chain uses TRBV5-1 and TRBJ2-3; TRBD2 agrees at 10 bases. The CDR3 has 17 amino acids. V trimming: 0 bases; J trimming: 3 bases; junction bases outside the gene matches: 7. Per the germline V gene, CDR1 is SGHRS and CDR2 is YFSETQ. The CDR3 coding sequence is TGCGCCAGCAGCTTGGCCGTAGCGGGGGGTAGAACAGATACGCAGTATTTT. Encoded protein: CASSLAVAGGRTDTQYF.

The rearrangement links TRBV11-2 to TRBJ2-2, with TRBD1 matching 8 bases. The CDR3 loop spans 17 amino acids. From germline, CDR1 is SGHAT and CDR2 FQNNGV. V lost 5 bases, J lost 2 bases, and 10 bases stayed unmatched. Here the CDR3 DNA reads TGTGCCAGCAGCGCCGTCAGGGGGCGCGGAAACACCGGGGAGCTGTTTTTT. Translating gives CASSAVRGRGNTGELFF.

The rearrangement links TRBV5-8 to TRBJ2-2; D gene unclear. The germline CDR1 and CDR2 sequences are SGHTS and YDEGEE. The CDR3 loop spans 14 amino acids. V dropped 3 bases and J dropped 5 bases, with 11 bases sitting between them. The DNA for the CDR3 is TGTGCCAGCAGCTCCCTCGTTACGACCGGGGAGCTGTTTTTT. Protein sequence: CASSSLVTTGELFF.

The chain employs TRBV7-9 and TRBJ2-5; 10 bases line up with TRBD2. The germline V gene has CDR1 SEHNR and CDR2 FQNEAQ (reference sequence). The CDR3 runs to 18 residues. The V and J ends lost 1 base and 2 bases, in that order; junction bases with no gene match: 10. This CDR3 is CASSLEAPRLAGQETQYF. CDR3 DNA: TGTGCCAGCAGCTTAGAAGCGCCCCGACTAGCGGGTCAAGAGACCCAGTACTTC.

The rearrangement links TRBV9 to TRBJ2-3; 7 bases are shared with TRBD1. Losses at the gene ends were 3 bases for V and 6 bases for J; bases not matched to a gene: 10. The CDR3 extends over 15 amino acids. The germline CDR1 and CDR2 sequences are SGDLS and YYNGEE. In DNA form, the CDR3 reads TGTGCCAGCAGCGCCCGACAGGGACCCTGGGATACGCAGTATTTT. Protein sequence: CASSARQGPWDTQYF.

The chain couples TRBV10-3 to TRBJ2-3; the D is unclear. The CDR3 extends over 12 amino acids. V was pared by 4 bases and J by 8 bases, with 10 bases between. CDR1 and CDR2 (germline): ENHRY, SYGVKD. The CDR3: CAISVGQFTQYF. The CDR3 DNA reads TGTGCCATCAGTGTTGGTCAGTTTACGCAGTATTTT.

This sequence joins TRBV19 and TRBJ1-5, with 7 bases lining up with TRBD1. CDR3 size: 14 residues. Trimming at V came to 6 bases and at J to 5 bases, leaving 7 bases not matched to a gene. Germline-derived CDR1 and CDR2 are LNHDA and SQIVND (reference sequence). CDR3 in amino acids: CASRSGDRYQPQHF. The CDR3 DNA reads as TGTGCCAGTAGGAGCGGGGACAGATATCAGCCCCAGCATTTT.

This clone was recorded only once. The CDR3 here is CASSFVAGPQETQYF. The CDR3 nucleotides are TGTGCCAGCAGCTTCGTAGCGGGGCCACAAGAGACCCAGTACTTC. The gene calls are TRBV7-2 and TRBJ2-5; 8 bases agree with TRBD2. The J segment lost 2 bases and the V segment lost 3 bases, leaving 5 bases of the junction unmatched. Germline V gene data show CDR1 as SGHTA and CDR2 as FQGNSA. The CDR3 has 15 amino acids.

The CDR3 DNA reads TGTGCCAGCAGCAGAGCGGGGGGGTCCAATGAGCAGTTCTTC. It is translated as CASSRAGGSNEQFF. This sequence joins TRBV9 and TRBJ2-1; 10 bases map to TRBD2. V dropped 4 bases and J dropped 6; count of bases not matched to a gene: 4. Germline V gives CDR1 SGDLS, CDR2 YYNGEE. The CDR3 totals 14 residues.